The 8 T cell receptor beta chains below all came from one sample that was sequenced in a study of cytomegalovirus exposure and HLA in healthy donors. It was with 60 Vbeta and 13 Jbeta primers that the PCR ran. Sequencing used immunoSEQ multiplex PCR; TCRdb keeps in-frame clones, though not all of them. The data contain fewer than 200,000 clones, under 9.5% of them singletons. The sample taken for sequencing was PBMCs. These TCRs come from a woman aged 25 to 45 in good health and CMV-seropositive.

In this sample, this clone turned up a few times. The chain joins TRBV5-1 to TRBJ1-1, with unresolved D. The CDR3 is 14 residues long. The V and J ends lost 4 bases and 3 bases respectively, with 13 bases between them. Germline assignment: CDR1 SGHRS and CDR2 YFSETQ. CDR3 nucleotide sequence: TGCGCCAGCAGCCAGTACGCCCGGGACACTGAAGCTTTCTTT. It encodes CASSQYARDTEAFF.

Here the CDR3 reads CASSLQSSNYGYTF. The CDR3 nucleotides read TGCGCCAGCAGCTTGCAGTCCTCTAACTATGGCTACACCTTC. The rearrangement uses TRBV5-1 and TRBJ1-2; no clear D gene. The V and J ends lost 1 base and 0 bases respectively, with 7 bases between them. This CDR3 contains 14 residues. CDR1 and CDR2 from the germline V gene are SGHRS and YFSETQ.

A few counts support this clone. The V gene is TRBV4-2, the J gene TRBJ2-3; the match to TRBD2 covers 8 bases. After removal of 0 bases from V and 4 bases from J, the junction contained 3 bases not matched to a gene. The CDR3 covers 15 residues. The germline V gene has CDR1 LGHNA and CDR2 YNFKEQ. The CDR3: CASSQDGLAADTQYF. CDR3 DNA: TGTGCCAGCAGCCAAGACGGACTAGCCGCAGATACGCAGTATTTT.

The chain has TRBV7-9 and TRBJ2-7; TRBD1 is a possible D gene (6 bases). The ends were cut back, 0 bases at V and 2 bases at J, with 11 bases in the middle. Germline V gene sequence: CDR1 SEHNR, CDR2 FQNEAQ (reference sequence). CDR3 length: 15 amino acids. The CDR3 nucleotides are TGTGCCAGCAGCTTAGCGGGGGCGCCTACCTACGAGCAGTACTTC. Protein sequence: CASSLAGAPTYEQYF.

The chain uses TRBV5-1 and TRBJ2-1, with 7 bases identical to TRBD2. The CDR3 length is 13 residues. The J segment lost 10 bases and the V segment lost 0 bases, leaving 4 bases of the junction unmatched. The V gene's germline CDR1 is SGHRS and CDR2 YFSETQ. The CDR3 nucleotides read TGCGCCAGCAGCTTGGATGGGGGGGTGGAGCAGTTCTTC. This translates into CASSLDGGVEQFF.

The J gene is TRBJ1-2, the V gene TRBV29-1; maybe TRBD1 (5 bases). Germline assignment: CDR1 SQVTM and CDR2 ANQGSEA. The CDR3 has 12 amino acids. V was trimmed by 4 bases and J by 2 bases, leaving 8 bases between them. CDR3 amino acids: CSVADINYGYTF. DNA for the CDR3: TGCAGCGTTGCGGACATAAACTATGGCTACACCTTC.

The chain employs TRBV6-1 and TRBJ2-3, with TRBD2 matching 10 bases. Germline V gives CDR1 MNHNS, CDR2 SASEGT. The CDR3 length is 15 residues. V lost 6 bases to trimming and J lost 1 base; unmatched junction nucleotides: 4. The CDR3 is CASRSSGRRTDTQYF. In DNA form, the CDR3 reads TGTGCCAGCAGATCTAGCGGGAGACGCACAGATACGCAGTATTTT.

This clone was seen a few times. The rearrangement links TRBV5-6 to TRBJ1-1; D is unclear. The CDR3 loop spans 11 amino acids. V was shortened by 3 bases and J by 8 bases, with 8 bases between the two germline ends. Germline V gene lookup returns CDR1 SGHDT and CDR2 YYEEEE. In DNA form, the CDR3 reads TGTGCCAGCAGCTATTTACTGGAAGCTTTCTTT. Protein sequence: CASSYLLEAFF. The whole variable domain, remainder taken from reference TRBV5-6 and TRBJ1-1, is DAGVTQSPTHLIKTRGQQVTLRCSPKSGHDTVSWYQQALGQGPQFIFQYYEEEERQRGNFPDRFSGHQFPNYSSELNVNALLLGDSALYLCASSYLLEAFFGQGTRLTVV.